This T cell receptor (beta chain) was sequenced during a study of blood T cell repertoires in COVID-19. Germline assignment: CDR1 LNHNV and CDR2 YYDKDF (reference sequence). This CDR3 comprises 13 residues. The ends were cut back, 6 bases at V and 3 bases at J, with 11 bases in the middle. This table comes from immunoSEQ multiplex PCR, and its TCRdb copy is limited to in-frame clones, with some not included. The sample lists 95,000 to 150,000 clones, approximately 87% occurring once. The chain links TRBV15 to TRBJ1-1; D remains ambiguous. The sample comprised peripheral blood. This sequence was found in a woman between 70 and 85 years old with acute or convalescent COVID-19. The DNA for the CDR3 is TGTGCCACCAGTTTTAGCCGGGACACTGAAGCTTTCTTT. Its protein product is CATSFSRDTEAFF. Using reference TRBV15 and TRBJ1-1 for the parts outside the CDR3, the full variable domain is DAMVIQNPRYQVTQFGKPVTLSCSQTLNHNVMYWYQQKSSQAPKLLFHYYDKDFNNEADTPDNFQSRRPNTSFCFLDIRSPGLGDTAMYLCATSFSRDTEAFFGQGTRLTVV.